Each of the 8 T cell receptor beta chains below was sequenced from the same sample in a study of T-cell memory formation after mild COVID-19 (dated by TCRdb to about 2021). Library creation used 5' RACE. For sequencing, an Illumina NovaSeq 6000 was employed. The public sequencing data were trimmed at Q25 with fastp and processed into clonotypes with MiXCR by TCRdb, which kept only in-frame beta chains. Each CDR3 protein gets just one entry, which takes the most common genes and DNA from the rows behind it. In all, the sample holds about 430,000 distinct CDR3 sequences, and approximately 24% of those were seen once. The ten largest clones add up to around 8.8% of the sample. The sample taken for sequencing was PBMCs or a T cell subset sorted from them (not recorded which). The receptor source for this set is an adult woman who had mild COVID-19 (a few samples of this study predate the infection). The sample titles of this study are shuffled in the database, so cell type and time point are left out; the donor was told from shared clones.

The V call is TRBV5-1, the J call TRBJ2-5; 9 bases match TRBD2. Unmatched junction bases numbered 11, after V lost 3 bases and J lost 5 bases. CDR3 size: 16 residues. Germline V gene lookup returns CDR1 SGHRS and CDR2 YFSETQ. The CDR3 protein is CASSSEGASGKETQYF. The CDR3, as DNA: TGCGCCAGCAGCTCGGAGGGGGCTAGCGGGAAGGAGACCCAGTACTTC.

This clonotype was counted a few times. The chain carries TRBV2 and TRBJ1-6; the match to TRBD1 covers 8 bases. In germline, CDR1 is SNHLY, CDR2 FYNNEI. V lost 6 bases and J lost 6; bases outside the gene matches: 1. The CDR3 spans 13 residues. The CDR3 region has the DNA TGTGCCAGCAGGACAGGGGTTAATTCACCCCTCCACTTT. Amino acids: CASRTGVNSPLHF.

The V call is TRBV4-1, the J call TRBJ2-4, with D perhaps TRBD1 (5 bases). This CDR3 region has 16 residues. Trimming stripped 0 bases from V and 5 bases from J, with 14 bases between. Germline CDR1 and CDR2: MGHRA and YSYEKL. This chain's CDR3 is CASSQEGSGFQNIQYF. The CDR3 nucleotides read TGCGCCAGCAGCCAAGAAGGATCAGGGTTCCAAAACATTCAGTACTTC.

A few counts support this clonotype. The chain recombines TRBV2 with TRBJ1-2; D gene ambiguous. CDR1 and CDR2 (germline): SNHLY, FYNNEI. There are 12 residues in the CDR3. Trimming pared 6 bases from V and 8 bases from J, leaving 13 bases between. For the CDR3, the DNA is TGTGCCAGCAGGACGGACCTAGGGGGCTACACCTTC. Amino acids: CASRTDLGGYTF.

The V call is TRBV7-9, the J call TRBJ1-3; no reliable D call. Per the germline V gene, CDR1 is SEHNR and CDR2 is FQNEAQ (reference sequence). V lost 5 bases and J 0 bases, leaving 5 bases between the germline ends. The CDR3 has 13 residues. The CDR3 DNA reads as TGTGCCAGCAGCCCCGCCTCTGGAAACACCATATATTTT. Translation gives CASSPASGNTIYF.

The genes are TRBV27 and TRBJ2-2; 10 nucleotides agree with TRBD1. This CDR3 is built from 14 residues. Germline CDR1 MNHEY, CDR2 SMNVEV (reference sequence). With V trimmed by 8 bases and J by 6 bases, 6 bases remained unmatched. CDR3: CASGRTGGAGELFF. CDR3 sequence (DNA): TGTGCCAGCGGGCGGACAGGGGGTGCCGGGGAGCTGTTTTTT.

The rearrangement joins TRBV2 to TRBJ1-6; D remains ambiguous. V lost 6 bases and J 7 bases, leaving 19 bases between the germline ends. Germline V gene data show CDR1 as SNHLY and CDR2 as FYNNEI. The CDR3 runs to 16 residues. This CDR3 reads CASSASSTRRNSPLHF. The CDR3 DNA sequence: TGTGCCAGCAGCGCAAGCAGCACCCGCCGGAATTCACCCCTCCACTTT.

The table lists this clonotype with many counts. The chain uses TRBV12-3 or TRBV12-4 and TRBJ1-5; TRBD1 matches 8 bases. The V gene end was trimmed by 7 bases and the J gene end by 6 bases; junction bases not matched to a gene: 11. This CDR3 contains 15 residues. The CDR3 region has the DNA TGTGCCAGCAACACACAGGGGGTGGGTAGTCAGCCCCAGCATTTT. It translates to CASNTQGVGSQPQHF.